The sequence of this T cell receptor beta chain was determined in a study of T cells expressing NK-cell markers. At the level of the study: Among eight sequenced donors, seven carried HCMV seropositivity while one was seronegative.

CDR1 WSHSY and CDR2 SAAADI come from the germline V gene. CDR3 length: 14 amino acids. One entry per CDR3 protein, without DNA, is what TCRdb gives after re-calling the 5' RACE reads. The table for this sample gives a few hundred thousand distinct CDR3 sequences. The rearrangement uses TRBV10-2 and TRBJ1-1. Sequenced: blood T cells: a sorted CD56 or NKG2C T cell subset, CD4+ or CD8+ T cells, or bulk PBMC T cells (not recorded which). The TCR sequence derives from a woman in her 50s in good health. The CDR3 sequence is CATRDGGARTEAFF.